Here is one TCR beta chain with its context. Sequenced by immunoSEQ multiplex PCR; TCRdb stores in-frame clones only, minus some. The sample lists approximately 100,000 clones; approximately 86% were seen once. The sample comes from a study of control samples from healthy donors and cancer patients. V was cut by 6 bases and J by 7 bases, with 16 bases left in between. The germline V gene has CDR1 GTSNPN and CDR2 SVGIG (reference sequence). The CDR3 covers 13 residues. Sequencing was performed on blood. The TCR sequence derives from a young man in good health. The rearrangement links TRBV30 to TRBJ2-1; D gene ambiguous. In nucleotides, the CDR3 is TGTGCCTGCACTCTGAGCCTGAGGAATGAGCAGTTCTTC. Residues: CACTLSLRNEQFF.